This T cell receptor (beta chain) was retrieved from a study of tumor-infiltrating lymphocytes in primary liver carcinoma. Study background: The patient group consisted of men and women aged 30 to 69 years. Study-wide results and caveats: Tumors carried a top-250-clone fraction significantly exceeding that of blood (p = 0.039).

This clonotype was detected only a few times. No antigen is known for it. From approximately 550 ng of total RNA, TCR beta-specific cDNA was reverse-transcribed using a constant-region primer. Sequencing libraries for TCR beta derived from three nested multiplex PCR rounds that used slightly modified ARM-PCR. The first two PCR rounds used TRBV1-TRBV30 forward primers with a C-beta reverse primer, around 10 cycles each. TCRdb reprocessed the multiplex PCR reads via MiXCR and lists one record per CDR3 protein. Of some 180,000 distinct CDR3 sequences in the sample, around 60% are singletons; the top ten hold around three quarters. V was pared by 4 bases and J by 1 base, with 10 bases between. The CDR3 is made up of 13 amino acids. CDR1 SQVTM and CDR2 ANQGSEA come from the germline V gene. Unsorted whole blood supplied the RNA, and germline DNA was extracted too. There were only treatment-naive patients, all with chronic HBV infection. Surgery was preceded by the collection of 3.5 to 4.5 milliliters of peripheral blood.

Specimen: peripheral blood. The chain combines TRBV29-1 with TRBJ1-1; possible D gene TRBD1, 5 bases. The origin of this receptor is a man aged 40-49 years with primary liver carcinoma and hepatitis B virus infection. The CDR3 DNA reads as TGCAGCGTTGCGGGGACGGAGAACACTGAAGCTTTCTTT. Translated: CSVAGTENTEAFF.